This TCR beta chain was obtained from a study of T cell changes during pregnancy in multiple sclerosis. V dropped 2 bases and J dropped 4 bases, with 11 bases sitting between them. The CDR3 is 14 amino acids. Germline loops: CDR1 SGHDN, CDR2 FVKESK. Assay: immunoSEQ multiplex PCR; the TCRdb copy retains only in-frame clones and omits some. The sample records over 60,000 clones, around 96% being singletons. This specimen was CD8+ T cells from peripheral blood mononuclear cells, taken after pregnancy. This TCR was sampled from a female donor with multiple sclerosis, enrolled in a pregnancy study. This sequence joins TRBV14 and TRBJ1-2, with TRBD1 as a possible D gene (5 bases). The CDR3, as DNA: TGTGCCAGCAGCCAAACCGGGACTGGCTATGGCTACACCTTC. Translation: CASSQTGTGYGYTF.